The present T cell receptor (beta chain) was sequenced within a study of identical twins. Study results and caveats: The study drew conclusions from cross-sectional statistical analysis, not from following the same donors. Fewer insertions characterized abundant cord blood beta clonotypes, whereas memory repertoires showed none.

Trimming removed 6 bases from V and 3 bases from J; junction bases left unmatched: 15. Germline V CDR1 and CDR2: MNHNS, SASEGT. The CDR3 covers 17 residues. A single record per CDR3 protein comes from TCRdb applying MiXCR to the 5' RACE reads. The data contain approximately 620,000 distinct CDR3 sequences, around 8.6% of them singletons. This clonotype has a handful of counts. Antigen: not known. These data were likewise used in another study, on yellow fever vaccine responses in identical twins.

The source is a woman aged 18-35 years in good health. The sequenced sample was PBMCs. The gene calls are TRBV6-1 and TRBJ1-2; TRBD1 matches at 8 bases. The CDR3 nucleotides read TGTGCCAGCAGCCCCTCCGGGCAGGGGGCGTTTTACTATGGCTACACCTTC. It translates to CASSPSGQGAFYYGYTF.